This T cell receptor (beta chain) came from a study of T cell changes during pregnancy in multiple sclerosis. This clone was observed once. CDR1 SGHRS and CDR2 YFSETQ come from the germline V gene. The CDR3 is 16 amino acids. V was cut by 1 base and J by 3 bases, with 16 bases left in between. Assay: immunoSEQ multiplex PCR; the TCRdb copy retains only in-frame clones and omits some. The repertoire holds 75,000 to 100,000 clones, with 75% to 95% as singletons. The clonotype originates from a female donor in good health, enrolled as a control in a pregnancy study. The rearrangement joins TRBV5-1 to TRBJ1-1, with D perhaps matching TRBD1 (5 bases). Source: peripheral blood, taken after pregnancy. CDR3 nucleotides: TGCGCCAGCAGCTTGAGGTCGGGGGTGGTGGACACTGAAGCTTTCTTT. This codes for CASSLRSGVVDTEAFF.